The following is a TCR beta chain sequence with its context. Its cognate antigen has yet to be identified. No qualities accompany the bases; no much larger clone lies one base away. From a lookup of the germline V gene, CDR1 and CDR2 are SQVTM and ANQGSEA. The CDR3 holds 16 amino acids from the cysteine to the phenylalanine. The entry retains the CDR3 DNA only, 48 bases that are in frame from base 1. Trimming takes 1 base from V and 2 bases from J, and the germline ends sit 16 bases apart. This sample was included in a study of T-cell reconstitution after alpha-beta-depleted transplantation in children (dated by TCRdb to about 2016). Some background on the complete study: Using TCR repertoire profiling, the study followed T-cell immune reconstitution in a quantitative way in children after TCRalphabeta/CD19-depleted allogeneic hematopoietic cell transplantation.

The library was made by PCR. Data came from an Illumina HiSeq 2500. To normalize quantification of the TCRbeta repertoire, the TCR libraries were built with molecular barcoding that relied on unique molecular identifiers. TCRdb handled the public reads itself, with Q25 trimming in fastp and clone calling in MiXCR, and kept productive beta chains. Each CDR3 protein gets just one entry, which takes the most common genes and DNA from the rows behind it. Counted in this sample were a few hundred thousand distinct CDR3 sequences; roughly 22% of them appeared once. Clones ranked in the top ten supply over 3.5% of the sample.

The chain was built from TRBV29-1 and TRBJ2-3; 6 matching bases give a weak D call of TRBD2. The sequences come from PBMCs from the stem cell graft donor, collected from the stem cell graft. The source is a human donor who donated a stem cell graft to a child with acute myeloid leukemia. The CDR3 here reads CSVEVLTSGATDTQYF. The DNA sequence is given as TGCAGCGTTGAAGTCCTGACTAGTGGGGCCACAGATACGCAGTATTTT.